The 3 T cell receptor beta chains below were found in one sample sequenced in a study of CD8 T cells in Susac syndrome (dated by TCRdb to between 2018 and 2020). The library was generated by the immunoSEQ multiplex PCR assay. RNA was extracted using the RNeasy kit, and roughly 0.45 to 1 ug of the RNA was reverse transcribed with random hexamers. TCRdb passed the public sequencing reads through fastp at Q25 and MiXCR, retaining productive beta sequences. Here each entry gathers all rows of one CDR3 protein and keeps the most common genes and DNA. Within this sample are 50,000 or so distinct CDR3 sequences, with 90% to 95% of them counted one time only. About 0.51% of the sample is held by the ten biggest clonotypes. Material: CD8+ T cells from PBMCs. The receptors come from a human donor with multiple sclerosis.

V and J are TRBV4-1 and TRBJ2-5; 8 bases are shared with TRBD1. This CDR3 has 15 residues. CDR1 and CDR2 from the germline V gene are MGHRA and YSYEKL. V trimming: 3 bases; J trimming: 7 bases; junction bases outside the gene matches: 10. The CDR3 is CASSQGQASSGTQYF. The CDR3, as DNA: TGCGCCAGCAGCCAGGGACAGGCGAGCTCTGGGACCCAGTACTTC.

The V and J genes are TRBV12-3 or TRBV12-4 and TRBJ2-1; D is undetermined. Trimming stripped 5 bases from V and 0 bases from J, with 14 bases between. CDR3 length: 16 amino acids. The CDR3 spells CASSPEIGYSYNEQFF. The CDR3 region has the DNA TGTGCCAGCAGTCCCGAGATAGGGTACTCCTACAATGAGCAGTTCTTC.

V usage is TRBV29-1 and J usage is TRBJ1-2, with a weak D call TRBD1 (6 bases). The CDR3 runs 14 residues. V lost 1 base and J 4 bases, leaving 13 bases between the germline ends. Germline assignment: CDR1 SQVTM and CDR2 ANQGSEA. The CDR3 DNA sequence: TGCAGCGTTGAAGTACAGGGTTTCGGCTATGGCTACACCTTC. Its protein is CSVEVQGFGYGYTF.